This T cell receptor (beta chain) appears in the sequencing data of a study of cytomegalovirus exposure and HLA in healthy donors. With regard to this clone: What it binds is unknown.

Overall study results and limits: Researchers catalogued approximately 160 TCR beta chains as cytomegalovirus-associated. A highly shared variant cluster was judged a likely technical artifact.

A multiplex PCR was run with 60 Vbeta primers and 13 Jbeta primers. Libraries were prepared by immunoSEQ multiplex PCR; TCRdb keeps only in-frame clonotypes and omits some of them. This sample yields about 140,000 clones, of which about three quarters are seen a single time; over 1% belongs to the top ten. The receptor comes from a male donor in good health and CMV-seropositive. The material sequenced was PBMCs.

The CDR3 DNA is TGTGCCAGCAGCTTGACAGAGCAAGAGACCCAGTACTTC. Translated: CASSLTEQETQYF. This chain joins TRBV11-3 and TRBJ2-5; D is possibly TRBD1 (5 bases). This CDR3 has 13 residues. Germline V lookup: CDR1 SGHNT, CDR2 YENEEA. Trimming cost V 3 bases and J 2 bases, with 7 bases left between them. Supplemented by reference TRBV11-3 and TRBJ2-5, the full variable domain reads EAGVVQSPRYKIIEKKQPVAFWCNPISGHNTLYWYLQNLGQGPELLIRYENEEAVDDSQLPKDRFSAERLKGVDSTLKIQPAELGDSAVYLCASSLTEQETQYFGPGTRLLVL.